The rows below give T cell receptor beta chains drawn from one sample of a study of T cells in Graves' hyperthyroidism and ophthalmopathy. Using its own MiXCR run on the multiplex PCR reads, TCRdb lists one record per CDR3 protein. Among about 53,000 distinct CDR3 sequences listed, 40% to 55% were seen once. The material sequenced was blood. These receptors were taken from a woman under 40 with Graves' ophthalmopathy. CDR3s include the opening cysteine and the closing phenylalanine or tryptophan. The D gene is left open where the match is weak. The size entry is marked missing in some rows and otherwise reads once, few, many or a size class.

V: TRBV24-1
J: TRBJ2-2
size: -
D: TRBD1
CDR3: CATSAYGTGRYELFF
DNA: TGTGCCACCAGTGCCTATGGGACAGGGCGGTACGAGCTGTTTTTT

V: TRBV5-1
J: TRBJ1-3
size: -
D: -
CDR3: CASSLGPGNTTYF
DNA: TGCGCCAGCAGCTTGGGGCCAGGAAACACCACATATTTT

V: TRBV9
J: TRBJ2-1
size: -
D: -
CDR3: CASSVGGGGDYSEQFF
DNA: TGTGCCAGCAGCGTAGGTGGAGGGGGCGATTACAGTGAGCAGTTCTTC

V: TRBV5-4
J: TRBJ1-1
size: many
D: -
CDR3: CASSRGGTNTEAFF
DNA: TGTGCCAGCAGCCGGGGTGGCACGAACACTGAAGCTTTCTTT

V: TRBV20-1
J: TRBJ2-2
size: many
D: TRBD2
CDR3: CSALPGGGNTGELFF
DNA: TGCAGTGCTCTCCCGGGGGGGGGGAACACCGGGGAGCTGTTTTTT

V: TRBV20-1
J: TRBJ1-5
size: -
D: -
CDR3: CSARDGWTTTKPQHF
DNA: TGCAGTGCTAGAGATGGGTGGACTACGACTAAGCCCCAGCATTTT

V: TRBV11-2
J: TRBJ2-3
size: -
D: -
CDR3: CASSSPAGLFSTDTLYF
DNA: TGTGCCAGCAGCTCGCCCGCAGGACTATTTAGCACAGATACGCTGTATTTT

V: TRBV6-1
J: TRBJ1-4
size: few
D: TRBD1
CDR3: CASSEEGTGIDEKLFF
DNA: TGTGCCAGCAGTGAAGAGGGGACAGGGATTGACGAAAAACTGTTTTTT

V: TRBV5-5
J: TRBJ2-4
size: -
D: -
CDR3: CASSWGRYNQYF
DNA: TGTGCCAGCAGCTGGGGGCGATACAATCAGTACTTC

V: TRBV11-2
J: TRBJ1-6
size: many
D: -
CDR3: CASSFSQGVQSPLHF
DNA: TGTGCCAGCAGCTTTTCACAGGGTGTTCAGTCACCCCTCCACTTT

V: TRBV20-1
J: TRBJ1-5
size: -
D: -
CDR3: CSAREPRGAHEHF
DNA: TGCAGTGCTAGAGAACCAAGAGGAGCCCACGAGCATTTT

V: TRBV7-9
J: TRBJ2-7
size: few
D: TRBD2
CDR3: CASSPGGLASKQYF
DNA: TGTGCCAGTAGCCCCGGCGGACTAGCATCCAAGCAGTACTTC

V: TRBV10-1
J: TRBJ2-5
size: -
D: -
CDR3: CASSEDESGKETQYF
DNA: TGCGCCAGCAGTGAAGATGAGTCAGGGAAAGAGACCCAGTACTTC

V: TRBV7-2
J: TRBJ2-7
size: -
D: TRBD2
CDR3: CASSLEPLAGGHEQYF
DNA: TGTGCCAGCAGCTTAGAACCCCTAGCGGGAGGCCACGAGCAGTACTTC

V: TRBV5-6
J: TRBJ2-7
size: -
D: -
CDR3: CASGRDMDGEQYF
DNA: TGTGCCAGCGGAAGGGACATGGACGGCGAGCAGTACTTC

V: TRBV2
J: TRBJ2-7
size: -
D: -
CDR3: CASRTSRDEQYF
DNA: TGTGCCAGCAGGACCTCTCGGGACGAGCAGTACTTC

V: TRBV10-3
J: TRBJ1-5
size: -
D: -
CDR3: CAISEGSSNQPQHF
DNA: TGTGCCATCAGTGAAGGGAGTAGCAATCAGCCCCAGCATTTT

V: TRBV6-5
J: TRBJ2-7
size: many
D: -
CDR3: CASSYSSGPMDEQYF
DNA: TGTGCCAGCAGTTACTCTTCCGGGCCTATGGACGAGCAGTACTTC

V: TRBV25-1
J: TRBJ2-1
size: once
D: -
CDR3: CASSFYLTCGAYNEQFF
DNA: TGTGCCAGCAGTTTTTACCTGACTTGCGGGGCCTACAATGAGCAGTTCTTC

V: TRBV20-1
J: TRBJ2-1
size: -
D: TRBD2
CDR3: CSAPGLAEQFF
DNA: TGCAGTGCACCGGGACTAGCGGAGCAGTTCTTC

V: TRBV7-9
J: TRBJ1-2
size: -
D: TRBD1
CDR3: CASSTPGTGVDGYTF
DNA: TGTGCCAGCAGCACACCCGGGACAGGGGTGGATGGCTACACCTTC

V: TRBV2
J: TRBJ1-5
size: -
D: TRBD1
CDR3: CASRGQGNQPQHF
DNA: TGTGCCAGCAGGGGACAGGGCAATCAGCCCCAGCATTTT

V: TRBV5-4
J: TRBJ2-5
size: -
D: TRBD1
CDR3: CASSPGGGGTQYF
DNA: TGCGCCAGCAGCCCAGGGGGCGGAGGGACCCAGTACTTC

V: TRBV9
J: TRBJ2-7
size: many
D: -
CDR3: CASSPGLGHPDEQYF
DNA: TGTGCCAGCAGCCCGGGGCTGGGACACCCCGACGAGCAGTACTTC

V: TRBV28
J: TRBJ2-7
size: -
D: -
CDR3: CASTLRRGEAYEQYF
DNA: TGTGCCAGCACCCTACGGCGAGGTGAGGCCTACGAGCAGTACTTC

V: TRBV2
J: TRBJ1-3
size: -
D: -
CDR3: CASSVERFKNTIYF
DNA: TGTGCCAGCAGTGTCGAGAGATTCAAAAACACCATATATTTT

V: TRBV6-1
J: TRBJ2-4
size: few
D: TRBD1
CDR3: CASSRSDRGAPNIQYF
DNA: TGTGCCAGCAGCAGATCAGACAGGGGCGCCCCAAACATTCAGTACTTC

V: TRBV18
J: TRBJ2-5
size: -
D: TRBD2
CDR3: CASSPGGSQTQYF
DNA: TGTGCCAGCTCACCGGGCGGGAGCCAGACCCAGTACTTC

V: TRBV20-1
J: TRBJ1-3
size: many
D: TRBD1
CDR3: CGRPTGAGNTIYF
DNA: TGCGGAAGACCGACAGGGGCTGGAAACACCATATATTTT

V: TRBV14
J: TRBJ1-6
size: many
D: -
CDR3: CASSQDYDTYNSPLHF
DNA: TGTGCCAGCAGCCAAGACTACGACACCTATAATTCACCCCTCCACTTT

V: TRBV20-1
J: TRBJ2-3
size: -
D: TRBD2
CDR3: CSARAPGLRSSDTQYF
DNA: TGCAGTGCTAGAGCCCCGGGACTAAGGAGCTCAGATACGCAGTATTTT

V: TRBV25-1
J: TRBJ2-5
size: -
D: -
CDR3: CASTRAGKYF
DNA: TGTGCCAGCACTCGGGCAGGGAAGTACTTC

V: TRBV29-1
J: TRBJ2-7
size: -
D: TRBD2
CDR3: CSVSRGLAGYEQYF
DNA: TGCAGCGTAAGCCGTGGACTAGCTGGCTACGAGCAGTACTTC

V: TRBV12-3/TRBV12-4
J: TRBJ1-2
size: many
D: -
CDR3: CASSLVVESEGYTF
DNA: TGTGCCAGCAGTTTGGTCGTCGAATCCGAGGGCTACACCTTC

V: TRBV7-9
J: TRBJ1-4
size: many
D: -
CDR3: CASSLGSRRANEKLFF
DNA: TGTGCCAGCAGCTTAGGCAGCAGGCGGGCTAATGAAAAACTGTTTTTT

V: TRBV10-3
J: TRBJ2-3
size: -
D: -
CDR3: CAIRGMNTDTQYF
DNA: TGTGCCATCAGGGGGATGAACACAGATACGCAGTATTTT

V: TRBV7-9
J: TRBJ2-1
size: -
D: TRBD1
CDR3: CASSWTGGNYEQFF
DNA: TGTGCCAGCAGCTGGACAGGGGGAAACTATGAGCAGTTCTTC

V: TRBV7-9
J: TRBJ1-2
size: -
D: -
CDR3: CASSSQANYGYTF
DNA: TGTGCCAGCAGCTCACAGGCGAACTATGGCTACACCTTC

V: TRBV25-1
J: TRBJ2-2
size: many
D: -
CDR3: CASEESSSFAGELFF
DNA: TGTGCCAGCGAGGAGTCCTCCAGTTTTGCCGGGGAGCTGTTTTTT

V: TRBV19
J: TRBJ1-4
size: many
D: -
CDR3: CASSIGRTTNEKLFF
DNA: TGTGCCAGTAGTATCGGACGGACAACTAATGAAAAACTGTTTTTT

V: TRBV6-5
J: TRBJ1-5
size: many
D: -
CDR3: CASSPGENQPQHF
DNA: TGTGCCAGCAGTCCCGGGGAGAATCAGCCCCAGCATTTT

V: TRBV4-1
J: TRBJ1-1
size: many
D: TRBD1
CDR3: CASSRGTGKDTEAFF
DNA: TGCGCCAGCAGCCGCGGGACAGGGAAGGACACTGAAGCTTTCTTT

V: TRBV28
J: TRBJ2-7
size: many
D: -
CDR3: CASSLSGTPHEQYF
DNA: TGTGCCAGCAGTTTATCCGGGACTCCCCACGAGCAGTACTTC

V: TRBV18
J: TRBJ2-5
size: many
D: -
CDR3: CASSPRRQETQYF
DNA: TGTGCCAGCTCACCCAGGAGACAAGAGACCCAGTACTTC

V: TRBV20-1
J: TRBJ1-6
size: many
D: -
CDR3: CSARDLGFNSPLHF
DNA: TGCAGTGCTAGAGACTTAGGGTTCAATTCACCCCTCCACTTT

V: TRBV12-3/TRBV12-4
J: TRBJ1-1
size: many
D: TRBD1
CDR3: CASSLGTGEAFF
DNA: TGTGCCAGCAGTCTCGGGACAGGTGAAGCTTTCTTT

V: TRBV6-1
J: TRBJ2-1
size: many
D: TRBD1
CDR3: CASSVGTVHNEQFF
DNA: TGTGCCAGCAGTGTGGGGACAGTTCACAATGAGCAGTTCTTC

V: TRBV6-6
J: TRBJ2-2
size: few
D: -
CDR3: CASSGELFF
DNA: TGTGCCAGCAGCGGGGAGCTGTTTTTT